What follows describes a single TCR beta chain. Antigen: not known. The entry originates in a study of T cell responses to AZD1222 COVID-19 vaccine. Across the study: Second doses were pooled across both intervals (about 4 or about 12 weeks). Study-level findings and limits: The study found Spike-specific TCR breadth and depth rose after two AZD1222 doses. It should be noted that donors were predominantly white British and more often female, and clonal diversity was possibly underestimated. Baseline serostatus was positive in only a handful of AZD1222 recipients.

Only in-frame clones appear in the TCRdb table, and some are missing; sequencing was by immunoSEQ multiplex PCR. This repertoire shows 120,000 to 150,000 clones, about nine tenths found once; its top ten account for roughly 3.1%. Looked up from germline, CDR1 is SNHLY and CDR2 is FYNNEI. This CDR3 is 13 amino acids long. The ends were cut back, 10 bases at V and 1 base at J, with 13 bases in the middle. The origin of this receptor is an adult in good health. The rearrangement links TRBV2 to TRBJ2-5; D not resolved. The specimen comprised peripheral blood, sampled on day 0 of AZD1222 vaccination. In DNA form, the CDR3 reads TGTGCCACCCGATGGAAGGTCCAAGAGACCCAGTACTTC. Encoded protein: CATRWKVQETQYF.